The 2 T cell receptor beta chains given below trace back to one sample, sequenced in a study of cytomegalovirus exposure and HLA in healthy donors. PCR amplification relied on 60 Vbeta primers (plus 13 Jbeta primers). This table comes from immunoSEQ multiplex PCR, and its TCRdb copy is limited to in-frame clones, with some not included. There are more than 100,000 clones in the sample; 65% to 85% occur only once, and about 1.6% lies in the top ten. Sequencing was done on a sample of PBMCs. The receptors shown here come from a woman between 18 and 30 years old in good health and CMV-seronegative.

The chain recombines TRBV4-1 with TRBJ2-2, with TRBD2 matching over 12 bases. Germline values: CDR1 MGHRA, CDR2 YSYEKL. The CDR3 loop spans 16 amino acids. With 6 bases clipped from V and 4 bases from J, the junction kept 6 bases outside the gene matches. The CDR3 sequence is CASSPSGRASTGELFF. CDR3 DNA: TGCGCCAGCAGTCCTAGCGGGAGGGCCAGCACCGGGGAGCTGTTTTTT.

The rearrangement joins TRBV7-6 to TRBJ2-3, with 10 bases identical to TRBD2. Germline V gene data show CDR1 as SGHVS and CDR2 as FNYEAQ. CDR3 length equals 15 residues. Germline trimming cut 5 bases from V and 6 bases from J; bases unmatched to any gene: 8. CDR3 nucleotide sequence: TGTGCCAGCAGCCCCGAGAATAGCGGGAGGGATACGCAGTATTTT. Translation: CASSPENSGRDTQYF.